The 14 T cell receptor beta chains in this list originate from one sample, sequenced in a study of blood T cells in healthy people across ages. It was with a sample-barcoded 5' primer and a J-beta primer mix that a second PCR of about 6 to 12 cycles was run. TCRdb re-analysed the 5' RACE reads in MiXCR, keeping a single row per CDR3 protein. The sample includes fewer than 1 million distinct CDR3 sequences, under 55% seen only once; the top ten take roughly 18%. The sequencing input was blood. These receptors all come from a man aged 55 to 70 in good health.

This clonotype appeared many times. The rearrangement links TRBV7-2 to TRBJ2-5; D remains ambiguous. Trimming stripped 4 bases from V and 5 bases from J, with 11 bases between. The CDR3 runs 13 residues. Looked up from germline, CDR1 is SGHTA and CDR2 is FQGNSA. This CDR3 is CASSSLAPETQYF. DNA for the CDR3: TGTGCCAGCAGCTCTTTGGCCCCGGAGACCCAGTACTTC. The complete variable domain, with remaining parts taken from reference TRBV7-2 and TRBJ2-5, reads GAGVSQSPSNKVTEKGKDVELRCDPISGHTALYWYRQSLGQGLEFLIYFQGNSAPDKSGLPSDRFSAERTGGSVSTLTIQRTQQEDSAVYLCASSSLAPETQYFGPGTRLLVL.

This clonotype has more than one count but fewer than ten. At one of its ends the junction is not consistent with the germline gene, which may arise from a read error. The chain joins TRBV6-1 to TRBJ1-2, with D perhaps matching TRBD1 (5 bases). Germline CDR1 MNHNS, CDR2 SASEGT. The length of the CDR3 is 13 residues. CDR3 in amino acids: CASREGVLSGYTF. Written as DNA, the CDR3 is TGTGCCAGCCGTGAAGGGGTATTGAGTGGCTACACCTTC.

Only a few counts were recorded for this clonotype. This CDR3 is CSAREDGNYGYTF. The CDR3 nucleotides are TGCAGTGCTAGAGAGGACGGAAACTATGGCTACACCTTC. The genes are TRBV20-1 and TRBJ1-2; the D is unclear. The CDR3 runs 13 residues. V lost 0 bases and J lost 2, with 7 bases in between. The germline V gene encodes CDR1 DFQATT and CDR2 SNEGSKA (reference sequence).

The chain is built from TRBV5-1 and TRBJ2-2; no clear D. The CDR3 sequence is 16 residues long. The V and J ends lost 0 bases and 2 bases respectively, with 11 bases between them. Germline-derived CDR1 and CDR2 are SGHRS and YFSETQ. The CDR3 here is CASSLVSDVNTGELFF. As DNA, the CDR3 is TGCGCCAGCAGCTTGGTGTCAGATGTTAACACCGGGGAGCTGTTTTTT.

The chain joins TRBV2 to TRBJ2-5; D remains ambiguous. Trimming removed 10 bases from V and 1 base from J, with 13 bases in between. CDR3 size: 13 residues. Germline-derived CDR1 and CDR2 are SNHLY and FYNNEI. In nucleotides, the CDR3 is TGTGCCACCATGGGAAGGGTCCAAGAGACCCAGTACTTC. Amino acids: CATMGRVQETQYF.

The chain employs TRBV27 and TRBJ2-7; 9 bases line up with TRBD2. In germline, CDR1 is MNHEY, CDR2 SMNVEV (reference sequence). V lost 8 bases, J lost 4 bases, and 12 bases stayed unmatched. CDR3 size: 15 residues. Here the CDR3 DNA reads TGTGCCAGCTCGGCTAGCGGGGTGGCGGTGTACGAGCAGTACTTC. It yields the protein CASSASGVAVYEQYF.

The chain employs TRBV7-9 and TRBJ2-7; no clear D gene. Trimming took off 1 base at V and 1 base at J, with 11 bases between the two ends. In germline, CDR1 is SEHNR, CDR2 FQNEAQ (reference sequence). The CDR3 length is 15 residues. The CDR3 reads CASSLVSSLSYEQYF. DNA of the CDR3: TGTGCCAGCAGCTTAGTGTCCAGCCTTTCCTACGAGCAGTACTTC.

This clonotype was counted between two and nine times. CDR3 bases: TGCGCCAGCAGCCAGGGTGGAGGGAAGCGGCATTTAGATACGCAGTATTTT. It yields the protein CASSQGGGKRHLDTQYF. The chain couples TRBV4-3 to TRBJ2-3, with D possibly being TRBD2 (6 bases). Germline V gene lookup returns CDR1 LGHNA and CDR2 YSLEER. The V gene lost 3 bases and the J gene lost 5 bases, with 21 bases spanning the gap. This CDR3 has 17 amino acids.

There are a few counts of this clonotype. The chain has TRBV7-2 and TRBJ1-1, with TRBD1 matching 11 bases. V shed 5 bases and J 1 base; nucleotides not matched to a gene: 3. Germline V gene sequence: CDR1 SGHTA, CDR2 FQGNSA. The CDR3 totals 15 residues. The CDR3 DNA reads TGTGCCAGCAGCACCGGACAGGGGGCGAACACTGAAGCTTTCTTT. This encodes CASSTGQGANTEAFF.

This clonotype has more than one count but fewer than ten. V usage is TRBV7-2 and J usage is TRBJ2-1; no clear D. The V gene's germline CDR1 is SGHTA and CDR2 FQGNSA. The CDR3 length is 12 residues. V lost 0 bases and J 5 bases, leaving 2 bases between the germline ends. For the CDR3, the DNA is TGTGCCAGCAGCTTAGCGAACAATGAGCAGTTCTTC. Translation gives CASSLANNEQFF.

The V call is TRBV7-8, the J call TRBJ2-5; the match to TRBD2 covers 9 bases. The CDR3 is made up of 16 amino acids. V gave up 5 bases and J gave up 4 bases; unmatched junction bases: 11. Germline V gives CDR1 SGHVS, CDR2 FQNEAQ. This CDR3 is CASSQHVAGVGETQYF. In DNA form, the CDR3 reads TGTGCCAGCAGCCAACATGTAGCGGGAGTAGGAGAGACCCAGTACTTC. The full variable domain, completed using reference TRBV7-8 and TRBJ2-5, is GAGVSQSPRYKVAKRGQDVALRCDPISGHVSLFWYQQALGQGPEFLTYFQNEAQLDKSGLPSDRFFAERPEGSVSTLKIQRTQQEDSAVYLCASSQHVAGVGETQYFGPGTRLLVL.

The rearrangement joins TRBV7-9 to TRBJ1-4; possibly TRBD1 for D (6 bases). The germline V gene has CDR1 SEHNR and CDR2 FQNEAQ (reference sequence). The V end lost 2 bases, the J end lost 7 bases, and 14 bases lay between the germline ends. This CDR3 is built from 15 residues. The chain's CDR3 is CASSLQGRKSEKLFF. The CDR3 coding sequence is TGTGCCAGCAGCTTACAGGGGCGGAAGAGTGAAAAACTGTTTTTT.

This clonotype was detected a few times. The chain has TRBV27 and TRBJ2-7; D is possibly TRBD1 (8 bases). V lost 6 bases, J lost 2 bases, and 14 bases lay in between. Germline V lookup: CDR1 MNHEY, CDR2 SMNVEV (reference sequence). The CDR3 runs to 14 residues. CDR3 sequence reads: CASRNRGGAYEQYF. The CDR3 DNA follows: TGTGCCAGCAGAAACAGGGGGGGAGCCTACGAGCAGTACTTC.

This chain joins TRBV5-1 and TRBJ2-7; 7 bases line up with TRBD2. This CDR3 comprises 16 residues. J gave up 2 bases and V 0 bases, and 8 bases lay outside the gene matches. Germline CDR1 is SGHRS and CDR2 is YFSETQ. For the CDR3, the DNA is TGCGCCAGCAGCTTGGGTGGTCCTAGCGGCACCTACGAGCAGTACTTC. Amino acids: CASSLGGPSGTYEQYF.